The 17 T cell receptor beta chains below were found in one sample sequenced in a study of blood T cell repertoires in COVID-19 (dated by TCRdb to the early 2020s). Libraries were made using the immunoSEQ multiplex PCR assay. The clones in this table, taken by TCRdb from immuneACCESS, are in-frame only. Not every clone is retained; where verified, under half of the shortfall comes from an unresolved V gene, and the cause of the rest is unknown. This sample is represented by more than 150,000 clones; more than 75% of them were singletons. Roughly 2.5% of the sample is in the top ten clones. The sequencing sample was made of peripheral blood. The receptors were sampled from a man between 35 and 55 years old with active or convalescent COVID-19.

V and J are TRBV3-1 (or the pseudogene TRBV3-2) and TRBJ1-1; tentative D call: TRBD1 (6 bases). V lost 0 bases to trimming and J lost 3 bases, with 11 bases between them. The CDR3 is 15 amino acids. Germline-derived CDR1 and CDR2 are LGHDT and YNNKEL (reference sequence). This CDR3 is CASSQDLGTYTEAFF. CDR3 coding DNA: TGTGCCAGCAGCCAAGATCTTGGGACATACACTGAAGCTTTCTTT.

The chain employs TRBV6-5 and TRBJ2-5; maybe TRBD1 (6 bases). This CDR3 has 14 amino acids. From germline, CDR1 is MNHEY and CDR2 SVGAGI. V lost 6 bases and J 5 bases, leaving 16 bases between the germline ends. CDR3 protein: CASRPRGRDETQYF. In nucleotides, the CDR3 is TGTGCCAGCAGACCCAGGGGAAGGGACGAGACCCAGTACTTC.

This chain links TRBV6-4 with TRBJ2-6; 10 positions agree with TRBD2. The CDR3 sequence is 19 residues long. The germline CDR1 and CDR2 sequences are MRHNA and SNTAGT. The V segment lost 6 bases and the J segment 2 bases; nucleotides outside the gene matches: 13. CDR3 loop: CASSHLAGVPPPGANVLTF. In nucleotides, the CDR3 is TGTGCCAGCAGCCATCTAGCGGGGGTACCCCCCCCTGGGGCCAACGTCCTGACTTTC.

This clone was seen only a few times. Here the CDR3 reads CASSPDGGKSPLHF. The CDR3 DNA follows: TGCGCCAGCAGCCCGGATGGGGGGAAGTCACCCCTCCACTTT. The rearrangement uses TRBV5-1 and TRBJ1-6, with D possibly being TRBD1 (5 bases). Germline V lookup: CDR1 SGHRS, CDR2 YFSETQ. Trimming left V 4 bases short and J 10 bases short, with 15 bases between. The CDR3 has 14 amino acids.

This chain links TRBV7-9 with TRBJ1-6; D possibly corresponds to TRBD1 (6 bases). The germline gives CDR1 SEHNR, CDR2 FQNEAQ (reference sequence). Trimming stripped 6 bases from V and 10 bases from J, with 13 bases between. The length of the CDR3 is 13 residues. The CDR3 DNA reads as TGTGCCAGCAGACCTGACAGGCCCTCACCCCTCCACTTT. Amino acids: CASRPDRPSPLHF.

J is TRBJ2-1 and V is TRBV6-1; 8 nucleotides match TRBD2. The V and J ends lost 2 bases and 2 bases, in that order; junction bases with no gene match: 2. The CDR3 is 15 amino acids. Per germline, CDR1 MNHNS and CDR2 SASEGT. The CDR3 DNA is TGTGCCAGCAGTGAAAGCGGGGGCCCCTACAATGAGCAGTTCTTC. Translated: CASSESGGPYNEQFF.

This clone was observed a single time. The genes are TRBV28 and TRBJ2-2; D not certain. This CDR3 contains 12 residues. Trimming removed 10 bases from V and 3 bases from J, with 9 bases in between. Germline lookup yields CDR1 MDHEN and CDR2 SYDVKM. The DNA for the CDR3 is TGTGCCACTATCGGTGACACCGGGGAGCTGTTTTTT. This encodes CATIGDTGELFF.

The sample holds one count of this clone. The chain combines TRBV15 with TRBJ2-5, with 8 positions matching TRBD2. This CDR3 is built from 15 residues. The J segment lost 5 bases and the V segment lost 0 bases, leaving 5 bases of the junction unmatched. Germline lookup yields CDR1 LNHNV and CDR2 YYDKDF (reference sequence). This CDR3 is CATSREILAEETQYF. As DNA, the CDR3 is TGTGCCACCAGCAGAGAGATACTAGCGGAGGAGACCCAGTACTTC.

V gene TRBV7-9 combines with J gene TRBJ2-6; 7 bases are shared with TRBD1. This CDR3 comprises 16 residues. The germline gives CDR1 SEHNR, CDR2 FQNEAQ (reference sequence). The trim removed 4 bases at V and 1 base at J, leaving 4 bases unmatched. The CDR3 region is CASSSIRGSGANVLTF. The DNA of the CDR3 is TGTGCCAGCAGCTCCATCAGGGGGTCTGGGGCCAACGTCCTGACTTTC.

This sequence joins TRBV5-1 and TRBJ2-3; 7 nucleotides agree with TRBD1. Trimming took 4 bases from V and 2 from J; bases not matched to a gene: 7. Germline lookup yields CDR1 SGHRS and CDR2 YFSETQ. The CDR3 spans 15 residues. This CDR3 is CASSTSGQHTDTQYF. The DNA of the CDR3 is TGCGCCAGCAGCACATCGGGACAGCACACAGATACGCAGTATTTT.

The chain is built from TRBV6-5 and TRBJ2-7, with TRBD1 matching over 9 bases. Germline V CDR1 and CDR2: MNHEY, SVGAGI. J lost 3 bases, V lost 2 bases, and 5 bases had no gene match. The CDR3 has 15 residues. As DNA, the CDR3 is TGTGCCAGCAGTTACATGGGACAGGGCAACTACGAGCAGTACTTC. As protein: CASSYMGQGNYEQYF.

The CDR3 DNA reads as TGTGCCACCAGTGACAGGGTTAGCAATCAGCCCCAGCATTTT. Encoded protein: CATSDRVSNQPQHF. The chain joins TRBV24-1 to TRBJ1-5; TRBD1 is a possible D gene (5 bases). The CDR3 covers 14 residues. V lost 4 bases and J lost 0, with 6 bases in between. Germline V gene sequence: CDR1 KGHDR, CDR2 SFDVKD.

The chain employs TRBV5-4 and TRBJ1-5; weak D call: TRBD1 (6 bases). The CDR3 consists of 14 residues. Germline V gene sequence: CDR1 SGHNT, CDR2 YYREEE (reference sequence). Trimming took off 2 bases at V and 7 bases at J, with 13 bases between the two ends. Here the CDR3 reads CASSFGGARQPQHF. In DNA, the CDR3 is TGTGCCAGCAGCTTTGGGGGGGCGCGACAGCCCCAGCATTTT.

CDR3 sequence reads: CASRTEGTGELFF. In nucleotides, the CDR3 is TGTGCCAGCAGAACAGAGGGCACCGGGGAGCTGTTTTTT. The V call is TRBV2, the J call TRBJ2-2; tentatively, D is TRBD2 (5 bases). The CDR3 sequence is 13 residues long. Germline V lookup: CDR1 SNHLY, CDR2 FYNNEI. V was clipped by 6 bases and J by 4 bases, with 9 bases between them.

This clone was observed a handful of times. The V call is TRBV29-1, the J call TRBJ1-3; D is ambiguous. The CDR3 consists of 12 residues. With 5 bases removed from V and 6 bases from J, the gap between germline ends came to 11 bases. Germline assignment: CDR1 SQVTM and CDR2 ANQGSEA. In DNA, the CDR3 is TGCAGCGTTCGGGGTAATGAAAACACCATATATTTT. Translated: CSVRGNENTIYF.

This clone was found a few times. This chain links TRBV6-5 with TRBJ1-1; 9 nucleotides agree with TRBD1. V shed 8 bases, J shed 4 bases, and the junction held 5 bases outside the gene matches. The CDR3 is 13 amino acids. The germline gives CDR1 MNHEY, CDR2 SVGAGI. The CDR3 sequence: CASDRGVGTEAFF. Written as DNA, the CDR3 is TGTGCCAGCGACAGGGGGGTGGGCACTGAAGCTTTCTTT.

In this sample, this clone turned up a few times. The V gene is TRBV4-2, the J gene TRBJ1-2; D unclear. Germline assignment: CDR1 LGHNA and CDR2 YNFKEQ. V was trimmed by 1 base and J by 2 bases, leaving 11 bases between them. This CDR3 spans 15 amino acids. CDR3 residues: CASSQVDSRNYGYTF. The CDR3 bases are TGTGCCAGCAGCCAAGTCGATTCCAGAAACTATGGCTACACCTTC.